The clone carrying this T cell receptor (beta chain) was counted once. The CDR3 is 14 amino acids. V was cut by 5 bases and J by 9 bases, with 18 bases left in between. Looked up from germline, CDR1 is SGDLS and CDR2 is YYNGEE. Sorted-subset replicate PCRs used 150 to 200 ng of genomic DNA. This amount corresponded to approximately 30,000 T cell genomes. Sequencing was performed with immunoSEQ multiplex PCR; in TCRdb, only in-frame clones are kept and a portion is missing. There are 2 million to 2.5 million clones in the sample; about 92% occur only once, and under 2% lies in the top ten. This sample was included in a study of shared clonotypes between healthy human individuals. The wider study: Every donor yielded three CD4 naive, three CD4 memory, two CD8 naive and one CD8 memory plate.

Naivety among CD8 cells was defined by CD45RO negativity and positive CCR7 selection, thereby excluding terminally differentiated effector memory CD45RA+ cells. The TCR was taken from a man younger than 35 in good health. Some clones in this sample may be carry-over from other donors' samples. Sequenced sample: naive CD8+ T cells from PBMCs. The chain combines TRBV9 with TRBJ2-1; perhaps TRBD2 as D (5 bases). The CDR3 spells CASSESPAGVEQFF. CDR3 coding DNA: TGTGCCAGCAGTGAGTCCCCGGCGGGTGTTGAGCAGTTCTTC.